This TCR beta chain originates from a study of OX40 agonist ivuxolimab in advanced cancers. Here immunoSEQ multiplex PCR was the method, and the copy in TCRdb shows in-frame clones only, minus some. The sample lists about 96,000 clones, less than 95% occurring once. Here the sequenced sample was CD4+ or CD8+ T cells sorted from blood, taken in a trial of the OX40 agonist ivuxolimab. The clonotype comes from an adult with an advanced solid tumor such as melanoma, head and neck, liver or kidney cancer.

In DNA, the CDR3 is TGTGCCAGCAGCCGGACAGTTAACAATGAGCAGTTCTTC. This sequence encodes CASSRTVNNEQFF. The chain joins TRBV6-5 to TRBJ2-1; tentatively, D is TRBD1 (6 bases). In germline, CDR1 is MNHEY, CDR2 SVGAGI. The CDR3 covers 13 residues. The germline V and J ends were trimmed by 6 bases and 5 bases, with 11 bases remaining between them.